These 2 T cell receptor beta chains were all obtained from the same sample, sequenced in a study of graft-versus-host responses after intestinal transplantation. Some clones are missing from TCRdb's copy, which holds only in-frame ones; the method was immunoSEQ multiplex PCR. The repertoire includes approximately 26,000 clones, roughly 83% of them detected once, and roughly 1.1% sits in the top ten. The specimen comprised PBMCs, sampled 28 days after intestinal transplant. Every receptor here comes from a human patient who received an intestinal transplant, so some T cells may come from the graft donor.

With regard to this clone: The junction departs from germline at one end; a sequencing error may be responsible. The V and J genes are TRBV2 and TRBJ1-1; weak D call: TRBD1 (6 bases). The CDR3 is 11 amino acids. Germline V gene sequence: CDR1 SNHLY, CDR2 FYNNEI. The CDR3 DNA follows: TGTGCCAGCAAAGAGGGGGAAGGTGCTATCTTT. Translated: CASKEGEGAIF.

The V and J genes are TRBV6-5 and TRBJ2-7, with D perhaps given as TRBD1 or TRBD2 (5 bases each). Trimming removed 7 bases from V and 4 bases from J, with 17 bases in between. From germline, CDR1 is MNHEY and CDR2 SVGAGI. This CDR3 region has 14 residues. In DNA form, the CDR3 reads TGTGCCAGCAACCCCCGGGGCGACCCTTACGAGCAGTACTTC. Encoded protein: CASNPRGDPYEQYF.